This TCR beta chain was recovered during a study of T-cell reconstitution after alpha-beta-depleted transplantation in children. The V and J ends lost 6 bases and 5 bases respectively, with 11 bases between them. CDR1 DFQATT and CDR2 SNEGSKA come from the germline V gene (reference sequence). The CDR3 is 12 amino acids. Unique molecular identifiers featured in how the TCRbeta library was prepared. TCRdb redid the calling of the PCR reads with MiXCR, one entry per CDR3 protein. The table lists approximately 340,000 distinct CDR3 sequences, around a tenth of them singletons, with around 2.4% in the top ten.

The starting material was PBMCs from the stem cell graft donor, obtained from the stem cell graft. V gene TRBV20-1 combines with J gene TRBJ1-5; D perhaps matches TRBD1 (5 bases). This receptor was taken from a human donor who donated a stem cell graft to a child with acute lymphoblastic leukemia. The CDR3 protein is CSAEVGDQPQHF. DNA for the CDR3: TGCAGTGCAGAAGTGGGGGATCAGCCCCAGCATTTT.